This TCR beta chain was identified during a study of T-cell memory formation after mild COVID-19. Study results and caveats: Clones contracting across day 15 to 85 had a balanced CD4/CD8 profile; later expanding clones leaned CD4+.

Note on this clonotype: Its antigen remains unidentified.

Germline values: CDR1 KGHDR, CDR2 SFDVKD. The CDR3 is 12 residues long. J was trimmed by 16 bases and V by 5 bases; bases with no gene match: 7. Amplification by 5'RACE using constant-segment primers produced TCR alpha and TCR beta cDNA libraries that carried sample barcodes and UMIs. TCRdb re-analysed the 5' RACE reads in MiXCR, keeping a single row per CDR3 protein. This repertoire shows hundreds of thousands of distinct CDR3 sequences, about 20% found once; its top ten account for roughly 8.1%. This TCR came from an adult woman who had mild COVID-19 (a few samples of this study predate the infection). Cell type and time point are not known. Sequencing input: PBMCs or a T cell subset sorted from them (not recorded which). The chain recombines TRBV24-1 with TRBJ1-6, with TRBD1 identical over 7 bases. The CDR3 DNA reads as TGTGCCACCAGTGCGGTTGGGACAGCTCTCCACTTT. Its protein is CATSAVGTALHF.